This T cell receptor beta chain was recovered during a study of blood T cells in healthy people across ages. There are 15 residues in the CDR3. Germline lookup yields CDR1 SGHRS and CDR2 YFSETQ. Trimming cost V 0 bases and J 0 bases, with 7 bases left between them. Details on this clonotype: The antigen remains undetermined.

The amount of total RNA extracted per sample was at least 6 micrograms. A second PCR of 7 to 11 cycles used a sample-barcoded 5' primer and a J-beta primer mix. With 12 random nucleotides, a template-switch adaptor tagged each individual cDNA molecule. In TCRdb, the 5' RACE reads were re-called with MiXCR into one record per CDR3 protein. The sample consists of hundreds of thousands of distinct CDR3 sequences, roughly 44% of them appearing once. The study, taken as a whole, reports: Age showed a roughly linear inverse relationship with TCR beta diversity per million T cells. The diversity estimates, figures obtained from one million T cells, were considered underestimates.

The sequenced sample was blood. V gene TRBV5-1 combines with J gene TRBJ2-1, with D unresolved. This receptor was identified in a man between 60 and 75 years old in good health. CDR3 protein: CASSLERSSYNEQFF. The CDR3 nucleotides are TGCGCCAGCAGCTTGGAGCGAAGCTCCTACAATGAGCAGTTCTTC.